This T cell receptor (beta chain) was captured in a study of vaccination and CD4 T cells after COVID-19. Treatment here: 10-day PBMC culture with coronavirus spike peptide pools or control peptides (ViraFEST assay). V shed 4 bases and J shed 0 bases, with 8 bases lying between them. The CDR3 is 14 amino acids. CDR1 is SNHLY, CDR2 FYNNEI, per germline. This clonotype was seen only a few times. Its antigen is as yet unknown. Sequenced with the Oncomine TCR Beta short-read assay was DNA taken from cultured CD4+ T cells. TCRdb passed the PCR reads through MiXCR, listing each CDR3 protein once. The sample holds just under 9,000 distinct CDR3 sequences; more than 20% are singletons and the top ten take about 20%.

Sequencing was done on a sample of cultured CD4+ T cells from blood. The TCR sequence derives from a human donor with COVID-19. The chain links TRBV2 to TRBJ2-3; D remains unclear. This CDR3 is CASSGGRSTDTQYF. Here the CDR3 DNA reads TGTGCCAGCAGTGGAGGCAGGAGCACAGATACGCAGTATTTT. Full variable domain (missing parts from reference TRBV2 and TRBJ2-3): EPEVTQTPSHQVTQMGQEVILRCVPISNHLYFYWYRQILGQKVEFLVSFYNNEISEKSEIFDDQFSVERPDGSNFTLKIRSTKLEDSAMYFCASSGGRSTDTQYFGPGTRLTVL.